What follows are 9 T cell receptor beta chains derived from one specimen sequenced in a study of T cell repertoires in cytomegalovirus infection. Their antigens remain unidentified. TCRdb independently ran MiXCR on the reads; one entry per CDR3 protein. The table includes under 120,000 distinct CDR3 sequences, over 40% detected once. This specimen consisted of CD8+ T cells from cultured PBMCs, obtained from culture after CMV antigen stimulation. Every receptor here comes from a human donor in good health (CMV status not recorded). Some clones in this sample may be carry-over from other donors' samples.

V and J are TRBV12-3 or TRBV12-4 and TRBJ2-1; D is unclear. V lost 1 base, J lost 6 bases, and 10 bases lay in between. The CDR3 loop spans 14 amino acids. CDR3 sequence reads: CASSLGQSINEQFF. CDR3 in DNA: TGTGCCAGCAGTTTAGGGCAGAGCATCAATGAGCAGTTCTTC.

The CDR3 nucleotides read TGTGCCAGCCGGGGGATTAGGGGCGAGAGCTATGGCTACACCTTC. Amino acids: CASRGIRGESYGYTF. The rearrangement joins TRBV6-6 to TRBJ1-2, with D perhaps matching TRBD1 (5 bases). Deletions cut 8 bases from V and 4 bases from J, with 20 bases between. The CDR3 loop spans 15 amino acids. The germline CDR1 and CDR2 sequences are MNHNY and SVGAGI (reference sequence).

This clonotype was seen a few times. V and J are TRBV24-1 and TRBJ2-3, with TRBD1 matching over 9 bases. The length of the CDR3 is 16 residues. CDR1 and CDR2 from the germline V gene are KGHDR and SFDVKD. With 2 bases clipped from V and 3 bases from J, the junction kept 5 bases outside the gene matches. CDR3 sequence: CATSDWGQGGTDTQYF. The CDR3 DNA is TGTGCCACCAGTGATTGGGGACAGGGAGGAACAGATACGCAGTATTTT.

V usage is TRBV12-3 or TRBV12-4 and J usage is TRBJ2-1, with D possibly called TRBD1 or TRBD2 (5 bases each). The CDR3 runs to 17 residues. V was cut by 4 bases and J by 4 bases, with 20 bases left in between. CDR3 sequence: CASSSSRDPWMYNEQFF. The CDR3 coding sequence is TGTGCCAGCAGTTCAAGCCGGGACCCATGGATGTACAATGAGCAGTTCTTC.

This chain's CDR3 is CASSPSGGILNEQFF. The CDR3, as DNA: TGTGCCAGCAGCCCCTCCGGGGGGATACTAAATGAGCAGTTCTTC. The chain carries TRBV7-7 and TRBJ2-1; 7 bases agree with TRBD2. J was trimmed by 7 bases and V by 5 bases; bases with no gene match: 11. From germline, CDR1 is SSHAT and CDR2 FNYEAQ (reference sequence). The CDR3 covers 15 residues.

The V and J genes are TRBV5-4 and TRBJ2-5; perhaps TRBD1 as D (6 bases). In germline, CDR1 is SGHNT, CDR2 YYREEE (reference sequence). The CDR3 has 14 residues. The V gene lost 4 bases and the J gene lost 4 bases, with 14 bases spanning the gap. The CDR3 region is CASSEIGQLETQYF. CDR3 nucleotides: TGTGCCAGCAGCGAAATAGGACAGCTAGAGACCCAGTACTTC.

This clonotype was recorded a few times. V gene TRBV2 combines with J gene TRBJ2-5, with 13 positions matching TRBD2. V lost 6 bases and J lost 6; bases outside the gene matches: 16. The germline gives CDR1 SNHLY, CDR2 FYNNEI. The CDR3 spans 18 residues. The CDR3 loop reads CASRDSGLAGRDRQTQYF. The CDR3 DNA is TGTGCCAGCAGAGATTCGGGACTAGCGGGGCGGGACCGTCAGACCCAGTACTTC.

Here the CDR3 reads CASRPFGTGGAEGYTF. The CDR3 DNA sequence: TGTGCCAGTAGACCTTTCGGGACAGGGGGCGCGGAGGGCTACACCTTC. This chain joins TRBV19 and TRBJ1-2; TRBD1 aligns across 12 bases. The CDR3 length is 16 residues. Losses at the gene ends were 6 bases for V and 8 bases for J; bases not matched to a gene: 13. Germline assignment: CDR1 LNHDA and CDR2 SQIVND (reference sequence).

The chain uses TRBV7-3 and TRBJ2-1; D remains unclear. The length of the CDR3 is 13 residues. V was clipped by 2 bases and J by 8 bases, with 10 bases between them. CDR1 and CDR2 (germline): SGHTA, FQGTGA. CDR3 amino acids: CASSLGGWDEQFF. CDR3 in DNA: TGTGCCAGCAGCTTAGGCGGTTGGGATGAGCAGTTCTTC.